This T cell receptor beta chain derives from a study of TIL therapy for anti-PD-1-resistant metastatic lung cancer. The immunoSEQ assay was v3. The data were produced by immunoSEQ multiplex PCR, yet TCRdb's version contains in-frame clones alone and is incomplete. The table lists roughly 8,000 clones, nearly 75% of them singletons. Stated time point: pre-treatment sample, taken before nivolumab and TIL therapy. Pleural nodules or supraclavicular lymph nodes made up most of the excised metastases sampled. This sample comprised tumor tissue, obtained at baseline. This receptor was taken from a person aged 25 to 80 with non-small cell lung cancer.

CDR3 DNA: TGTGCCACCAGCAGTAGGGCTCGTGAAGCTTTCTTT. Its translation is CATSSRAREAFF. J is TRBJ1-1 and V is TRBV15; D remains ambiguous. The CDR3 is 12 amino acids. V dropped 3 bases and J dropped 7 bases, with 9 bases sitting between them. The V gene's germline CDR1 is LNHNV and CDR2 YYDKDF (reference sequence). The full variable domain, in which reference TRBV15 and TRBJ1-1 provide the parts outside the CDR3, is DAMVIQNPRYQVTQFGKPVTLSCSQTLNHNVMYWYQQKSSQAPKLLFHYYDKDFNNEADTPDNFQSRRPNTSFCFLDIRSPGLGDTAMYLCATSSRAREAFFGQGTRLTVV.